A single sample gave rise to the 12 T cell receptor beta chains below, sequenced in a study of beta chain features in type 1 diabetes. Every bit of the isolated RNA underwent reverse transcription, so sequencing read expressed TCRB transcripts. The assay was immunoSEQ multiplex PCR, and TCRdb's table has in-frame clones only and misses some. The profile shows 400,000 to 600,000 clones, about 32% of them singletons. The sequenced sample consisted of naive CD4+ T cells from blood. The receptors were sampled from a man between 18 and 35 years old in good health.

The CDR3 DNA is TGCGCCAGCAGCCAAGCAGTCCTCCTCAGGGATCACTACGAGCAGTACTTC. The encoded protein is CASSQAVLLRDHYEQYF. V usage is TRBV4-1 and J usage is TRBJ2-7, with D possibly TRBD1 on 5 matching bases. CDR1 is MGHRA, CDR2 YSYEKL, per germline. Between the trimmed V and J ends, which lost 1 base and 3 bases, there was a span of 19 bases. The CDR3 contains 17 residues.

The sample holds a few counts of this clone. The chain couples TRBV7-6 to TRBJ2-1; no reliable D call. Germline V lookup: CDR1 SGHVS, CDR2 FNYEAQ. The CDR3 consists of 11 residues. V was trimmed by 3 bases and J by 3 bases, leaving 0 bases between them. In nucleotides, the CDR3 is TGTGCCAGCAGCTTCTACAATGAGCAGTTCTTC. It codes for CASSFYNEQFF.

The CDR3 loop is CASSVAGTLLETQYF. Here the CDR3 DNA reads TGTGCCAGCAGCGTAGCGGGGACCCTCCTCGAGACCCAGTACTTC. The genes are TRBV9 and TRBJ2-5; D may be TRBD1 or TRBD2 (5 bases each). This CDR3 is 15 amino acids long. Germline CDR1 SGDLS, CDR2 YYNGEE. The V gene lost 0 bases and the J gene lost 5 bases, with 14 bases spanning the gap.

The chain employs TRBV14 and TRBJ2-3, with D unresolved. The V end lost 4 bases, the J end lost 11 bases, and 13 bases lay between the germline ends. CDR3 length: 12 amino acids. Looked up from germline, CDR1 is SGHDN and CDR2 is FVKESK. The CDR3 spells CASSRTVWRQYF. The CDR3 DNA follows: TGTGCCAGCAGCCGGACGGTTTGGCGGCAGTATTTT.

This chain links TRBV23-1 with TRBJ2-1; weak D call: TRBD2 (5 bases). TRBV23-1 is flagged as an ORF with uncertain function. CDR3 size: 16 residues. V shed 0 bases and J shed 8 bases, with 17 bases lying between them. CDR3 in DNA: TGCGCCAGCAGTCAATCGATGAGGGATGGGTGGGATGAGCAGTTCTTC. Residues: CASSQSMRDGWDEQFF.

The chain links TRBV30 to TRBJ2-1, with TRBD2 matching 7 bases. The junction had 0 bases not matched to a gene; V was cut back by 2 bases and J by 8 bases. Germline values: CDR1 GTSNPN, CDR2 SVGIG (reference sequence). This CDR3 comprises 11 residues. The chain's CDR3 is CAWSSGDEQFF. As DNA, the CDR3 is TGTGCCTGGAGTAGCGGGGATGAGCAGTTCTTC.

This clone was seen a handful of times. The chain is built from TRBV27 and TRBJ1-2; D may be TRBD1 (5 bases). The CDR3 runs 12 residues. V lost 6 bases to trimming and J lost 7 bases, with 12 bases between them. CDR1 and CDR2 (germline): MNHEY, SMNVEV (reference sequence). CDR3 coding DNA: TGTGCCAGCAGGTCTGGGAGGGGTGGCTACACCTTC. Protein: CASRSGRGGYTF.

The gene calls are TRBV18 and TRBJ2-5; possible D gene TRBD1, 5 bases. The CDR3 has 15 residues. V was clipped by 1 base and J by 4 bases, with 13 bases between them. The germline gives CDR1 KGHSH, CDR2 LQKENI. The CDR3 is CASSPLAGSLETQYF. The CDR3 bases are TGTGCCAGCTCACCACTGGCAGGGTCATTAGAGACCCAGTACTTC. Using reference TRBV18 and TRBJ2-5 for the parts outside the CDR3, the full variable domain is NAGVMQNPRHLVRRRGQEARLRCSPMKGHSHVYWYRQLPEEGLKFMVYLQKENIIDESGMPKERFSAEFPKEGPSILRIQQVVRGDSAAYFCASSPLAGSLETQYFGPGTRLLVL.

The chain links TRBV29-1 to TRBJ2-3, with D hard to call. From germline, CDR1 is SQVTM and CDR2 ANQGSEA. The CDR3 has 14 residues. The V end lost 5 bases, the J end lost 10 bases, and 22 bases lay between the germline ends. The CDR3 DNA reads TGCAGCGTTAAGTCTGCTACCCCTACTGATCCGCAGTATTTT. This translates into CSVKSATPTDPQYF.

The chain employs TRBV25-1 and TRBJ1-5; unclear D gene. This CDR3 is 15 amino acids long. V was trimmed by 3 bases and J by 2 bases, leaving 11 bases between them. Germline V gene sequence: CDR1 MGHDK, CDR2 SYGVNS. The CDR3 here is CASSEAGSGNQPQHF. CDR3 DNA: TGTGCCAGCAGTGAGGCGGGTTCGGGCAATCAGCCCCAGCATTTT. Combining the CDR3 with reference TRBV25-1 and TRBJ1-5 gives the whole variable domain EADIYQTPRYLVIGTGKKITLECSQTMGHDKMYWYQQDPGMELHLIHYSYGVNSTEKGDLSSESTVSRIRTEHFPLTLESARPSHTSQYLCASSEAGSGNQPQHFGDGTRLSIL.

Regarding this clone: Other DNA sequences of this sample code for an identical CDR3. The rearrangement uses TRBV4-2 and TRBJ2-1, with TRBD2 identical over 11 bases. The CDR3 runs to 15 residues. V was clipped by 4 bases and J by 3 bases; unmatched bases: 2. Germline loops: CDR1 LGHNA, CDR2 YNFKEQ. CDR3 protein: CASSPGTSGYNEQFF. DNA for the CDR3: TGTGCCAGCAGCCCTGGGACTAGCGGCTACAATGAGCAGTTCTTC.

This chain links TRBV7-2 with TRBJ2-1; 10 bases are shared with TRBD2. This CDR3 is 18 amino acids long. Germline CDR1 SGHTA, CDR2 FQGNSA. V dropped 1 base and J dropped 1; count of bases not matched to a gene: 7. The CDR3 protein is CASSLEPSGSRSYNEQFF. The CDR3 coding sequence is TGTGCCAGCAGCTTAGAACCTAGCGGGAGCCGGTCCTACAATGAGCAGTTCTTC.